The entry below describes one T cell receptor (beta chain). Its antigen is as yet unknown. The data belong to a study of CD8+ T cells in alopecia areata. Study information: After 6 to 18 months of tofacitinib, follow-up continued 6 months off drug. Study-level points and caveats: Compared with normal scalp, lesional scalp had higher clonality and more expanded CD8+ clones.

Sequencing used cDNA as its template, made by extracting RNA and reverse transcribing it. TCRdb's copy holds only in-frame clones and misses some; the assay was immunoSEQ multiplex PCR. The sample lists 150,000 or so clones; about 89% were seen once. The receptor's source is a human donor with alopecia areata. Specimen: CD8+ T cells sorted from blood, collected at week 0.

DNA for the CDR3: TGCGCCAGCAGCTTGAGGACAGGGGTCTACAATGAGCAGTTCTTC. Encoded protein: CASSLRTGVYNEQFF. J is TRBJ2-1 and V is TRBV5-1; 9 nucleotides line up with TRBD1. Germline values: CDR1 SGHRS, CDR2 YFSETQ. The ends lost 1 base at V and 3 bases at J; junction bases unmatched: 2. CDR3 size: 15 residues.